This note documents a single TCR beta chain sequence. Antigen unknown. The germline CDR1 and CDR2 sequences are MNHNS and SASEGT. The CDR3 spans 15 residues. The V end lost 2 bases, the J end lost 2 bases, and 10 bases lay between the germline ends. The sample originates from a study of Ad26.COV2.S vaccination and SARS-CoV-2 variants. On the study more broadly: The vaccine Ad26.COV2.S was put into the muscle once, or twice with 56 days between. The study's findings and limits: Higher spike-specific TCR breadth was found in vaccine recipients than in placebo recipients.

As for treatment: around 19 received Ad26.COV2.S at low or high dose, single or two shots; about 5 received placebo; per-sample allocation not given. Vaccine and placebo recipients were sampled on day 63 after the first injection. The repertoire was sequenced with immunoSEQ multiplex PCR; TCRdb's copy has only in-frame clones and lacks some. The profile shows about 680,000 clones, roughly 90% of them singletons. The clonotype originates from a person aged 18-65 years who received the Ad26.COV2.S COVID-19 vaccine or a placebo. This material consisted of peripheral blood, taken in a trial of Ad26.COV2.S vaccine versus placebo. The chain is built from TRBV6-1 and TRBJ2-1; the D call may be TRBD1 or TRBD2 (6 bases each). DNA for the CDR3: TGTGCCAGCAGTGAATGGAGGGGGGCCTACAATGAGCAGTTCTTC. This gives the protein CASSEWRGAYNEQFF.